This entry concerns a single TCR beta chain. This record belongs to a study of shared clonotypes between healthy human individuals. Running of the assay took place at deep level. Original analysis: Junction-only sequences produced by ImmunoSEQ had no quality scores, so filtering differed. TCRdb's table, derived via immunoSEQ multiplex PCR, lists solely in-frame clones and lacks some. V and J calls and clone size follow that table, whereas D and trimming were derived from the DNA. The sample holds hundreds of thousands of clones, around 76% seen once. V was shortened by 1 base and J by 0 bases, with 10 bases between the two germline ends. Germline CDR1 reads SGHTA; CDR2 reads FQGNSA. This CDR3 is built from 15 residues. Participating donors were healthy, HIV-negative adults free of recent acute infections or vaccinations.

This sequence joins TRBV7-2 and TRBJ2-7; maybe TRBD1 (5 bases). The sequence was collected from a woman aged 40 to 50 in good health. Some clones in this sample may be carry-over from other donors' samples. Sequenced material: PBMCs. The CDR3, as DNA: TGTGCCAGCAGCTTAGTGCAGGGCTTCTCCTACGAGCAGTACTTC. It is translated as CASSLVQGFSYEQYF.